This T cell receptor beta chain was profiled in a study of cytomegalovirus exposure and HLA in healthy donors. Notes on this clone: Its target is unknown.

The CDR3 runs to 15 residues. With V trimmed by 4 bases and J by 0 bases, 6 bases remained unmatched. Germline lookup yields CDR1 SGDLS and CDR2 YYNGEE. 60 Vbeta and 13 Jbeta primers were used in PCR. Method: immunoSEQ multiplex PCR; TCRdb's copy keeps in-frame clones and lacks some. Altogether about 130,000 clones are present, 73% being singletons, with the ten largest covering approximately 4.8%. General study results and limits: Likely technical artifact: a cluster of highly shared sequence variants. The number of N-insertions in an Asian-associated ancestry cluster was reportedly below the roughly 670-donor mean in a later analysis.

Sequenced: PBMCs. The J gene is TRBJ1-1, the V gene TRBV9; 7 bases align to TRBD1. The TCR was taken from a man in his 60s in good health and CMV-seropositive. The CDR3: CASSPRQGMNTEAFF. DNA for the CDR3: TGTGCCAGCAGCCCCAGACAGGGAATGAACACTGAAGCTTTCTTT.